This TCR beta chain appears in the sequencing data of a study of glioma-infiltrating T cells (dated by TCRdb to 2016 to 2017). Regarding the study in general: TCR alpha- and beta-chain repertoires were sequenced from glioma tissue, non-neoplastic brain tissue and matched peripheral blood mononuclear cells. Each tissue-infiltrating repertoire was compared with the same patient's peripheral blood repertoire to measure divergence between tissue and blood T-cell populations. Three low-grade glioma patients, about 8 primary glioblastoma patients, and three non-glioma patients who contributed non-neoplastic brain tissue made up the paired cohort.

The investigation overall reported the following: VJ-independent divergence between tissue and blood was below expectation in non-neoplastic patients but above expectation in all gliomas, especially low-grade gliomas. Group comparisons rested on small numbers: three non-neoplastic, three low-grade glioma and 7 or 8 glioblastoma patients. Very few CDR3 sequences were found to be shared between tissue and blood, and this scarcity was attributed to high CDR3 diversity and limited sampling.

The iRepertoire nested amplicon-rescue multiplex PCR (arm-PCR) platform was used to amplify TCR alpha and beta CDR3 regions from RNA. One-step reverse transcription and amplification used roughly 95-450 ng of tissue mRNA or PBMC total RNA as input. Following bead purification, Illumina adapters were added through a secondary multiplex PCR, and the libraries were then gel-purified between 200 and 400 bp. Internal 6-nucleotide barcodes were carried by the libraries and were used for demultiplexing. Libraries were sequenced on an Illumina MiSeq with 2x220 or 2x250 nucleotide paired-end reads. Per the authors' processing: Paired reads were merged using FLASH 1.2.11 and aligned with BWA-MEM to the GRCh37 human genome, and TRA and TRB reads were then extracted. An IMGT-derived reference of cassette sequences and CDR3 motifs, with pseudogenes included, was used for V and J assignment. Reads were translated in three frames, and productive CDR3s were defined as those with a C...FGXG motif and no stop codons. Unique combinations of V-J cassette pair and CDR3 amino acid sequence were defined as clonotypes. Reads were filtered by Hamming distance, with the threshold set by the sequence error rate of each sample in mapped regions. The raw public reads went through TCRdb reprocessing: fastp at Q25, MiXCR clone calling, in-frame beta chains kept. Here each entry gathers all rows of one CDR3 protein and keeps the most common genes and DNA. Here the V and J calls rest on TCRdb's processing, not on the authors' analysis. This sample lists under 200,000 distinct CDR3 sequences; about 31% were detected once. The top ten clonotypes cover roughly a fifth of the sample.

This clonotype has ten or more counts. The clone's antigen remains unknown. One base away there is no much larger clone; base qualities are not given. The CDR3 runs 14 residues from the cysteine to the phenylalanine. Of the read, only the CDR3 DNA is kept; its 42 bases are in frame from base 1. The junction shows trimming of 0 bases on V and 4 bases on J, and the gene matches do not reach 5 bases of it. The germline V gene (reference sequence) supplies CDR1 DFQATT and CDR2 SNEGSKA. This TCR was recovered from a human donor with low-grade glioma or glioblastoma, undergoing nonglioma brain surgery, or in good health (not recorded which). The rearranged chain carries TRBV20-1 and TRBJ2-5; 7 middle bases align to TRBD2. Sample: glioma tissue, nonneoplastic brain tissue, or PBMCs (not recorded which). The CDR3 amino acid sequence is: CSARDPSGRETQYF. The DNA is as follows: TGCAGTGCTAGAGATCCTAGCGGACGAGAGACCCAGTACTTC.